This TCR beta chain originates from a study of cytomegalovirus exposure and HLA in healthy donors. Regarding the study as a whole: As confirmed in vitro, a few CMV-associated chains were specific for CMV antigens.

Concerning this clone itself: Its antigen remains unknown.

The PCR had 60 Vbeta and 13 Jbeta primers. Here immunoSEQ multiplex PCR was the method, and the copy in TCRdb shows in-frame clones only, minus some. The sample has tens of thousands of clones, approximately 75% seen once. V lost 0 bases and J 8 bases, leaving 11 bases between the germline ends. This CDR3 is 13 amino acids long. CDR1 and CDR2 from the germline V gene are SGHRS and YFSETQ. Source material: PBMCs. The TCR originated in a woman aged 40 to 49 in good health and CMV-seropositive. This chain joins TRBV5-1 and TRBJ1-2; TRBD1 is a possible D gene (6 bases). CDR3 nucleotides: TGCGCCAGCAGCTTGGGGACAGAAATCGGCTACACCTTC. Residues: CASSLGTEIGYTF.